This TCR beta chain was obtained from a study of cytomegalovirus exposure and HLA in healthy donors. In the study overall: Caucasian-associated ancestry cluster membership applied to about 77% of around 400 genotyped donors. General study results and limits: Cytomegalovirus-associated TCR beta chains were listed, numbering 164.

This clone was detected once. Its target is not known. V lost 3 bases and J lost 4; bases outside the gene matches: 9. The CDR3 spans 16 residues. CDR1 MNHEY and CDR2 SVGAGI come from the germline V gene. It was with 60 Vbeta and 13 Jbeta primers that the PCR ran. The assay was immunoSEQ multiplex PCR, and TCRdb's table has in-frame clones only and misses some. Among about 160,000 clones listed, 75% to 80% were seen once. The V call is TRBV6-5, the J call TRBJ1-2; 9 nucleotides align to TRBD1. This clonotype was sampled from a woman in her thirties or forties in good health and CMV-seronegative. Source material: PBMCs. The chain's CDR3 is CASSYLARQGGYGYTF. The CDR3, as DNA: TGTGCCAGCAGTTATCTGGCGAGACAGGGGGGCTATGGCTACACCTTC.